This note documents a single T cell receptor (beta chain) sequence. Antigen: not known. This record comes from a study of cytomegalovirus exposure and HLA in healthy donors. Study-level results: In a later analysis, HLA-C alleles had the fewest associated TCRs, DRB1 alleles the most.

The study ran its PCR with 60 Vbeta and 13 Jbeta primers. Data came from immunoSEQ multiplex PCR; TCRdb stores just in-frame clones and leaves some out. The profile shows about 110,000 clones, over 70% of them singletons. The sample comprised PBMCs. This TCR was sampled from a male donor in good health and CMV-seronegative.

The DNA for the CDR3 is TGTGCCAGCAGCTTTGGGGGGCGCAGGGGGGCTTTCTTT. It yields the protein CASSFGGRRGAFF. The rearrangement uses TRBV7-8 and TRBJ1-1; 7 nucleotides agree with TRBD1. CDR1 SGHVS and CDR2 FQNEAQ come from the germline V gene. V lost 3 bases, J lost 11 bases, and 9 bases stayed unmatched. The CDR3 extends over 13 amino acids.